What follows are 3 T cell receptor beta chains derived from one specimen sequenced in a study of shared clonotypes between healthy human individuals. TCRdb's copy holds only in-frame clones and misses some; the assay was immunoSEQ multiplex PCR. Among over a million clones listed, about 84% were seen once. The source material was memory CD4+ T cells from PBMCs. Specified subset: CD45RA-negative fraction. These receptors were taken from a man aged 18 to 30 in good health. Some clones in this sample may be carry-over from other donors' samples.

A word on this clone: The sample carries other DNA sequences with the same CDR3. The V and J genes are TRBV18 and TRBJ2-7; D possibly matches TRBD1 or TRBD2 (5 bases each). The CDR3 runs to 14 residues. The ends were cut back, 0 bases at V and 2 bases at J, with 8 bases in the middle. Per germline, CDR1 KGHSH and CDR2 LQKENI. CDR3 amino acids: CASSPPEGPYEQYF. The DNA for the CDR3 is TGTGCCAGCTCACCACCAGAGGGGCCCTACGAGCAGTACTTC.

This rearrangement joins TRBV11-2 to TRBJ2-5, with D hard to call. The germline V and J ends were trimmed by 0 bases and 0 bases, with 5 bases remaining between them. Germline lookup yields CDR1 SGHAT and CDR2 FQNNGV. There are 14 residues in the CDR3. The CDR3 reads CASSLDVYQETQYF. CDR3 nucleotide sequence: TGTGCCAGCAGCTTAGATGTGTACCAAGAGACCCAGTACTTC.

The V call is TRBV11-2, the J call TRBJ2-1; 9 nucleotides line up with TRBD2. Trimming cost V 5 bases and J 7 bases; bases outside gene matches: 6. Per the germline V gene, CDR1 is SGHAT and CDR2 is FQNNGV. The CDR3 is 14 amino acids. The CDR3 sequence is CASSPGTSYNEQFF. The CDR3 coding sequence is TGTGCCAGCAGCCCCGGGACTAGCTATAATGAGCAGTTCTTC.